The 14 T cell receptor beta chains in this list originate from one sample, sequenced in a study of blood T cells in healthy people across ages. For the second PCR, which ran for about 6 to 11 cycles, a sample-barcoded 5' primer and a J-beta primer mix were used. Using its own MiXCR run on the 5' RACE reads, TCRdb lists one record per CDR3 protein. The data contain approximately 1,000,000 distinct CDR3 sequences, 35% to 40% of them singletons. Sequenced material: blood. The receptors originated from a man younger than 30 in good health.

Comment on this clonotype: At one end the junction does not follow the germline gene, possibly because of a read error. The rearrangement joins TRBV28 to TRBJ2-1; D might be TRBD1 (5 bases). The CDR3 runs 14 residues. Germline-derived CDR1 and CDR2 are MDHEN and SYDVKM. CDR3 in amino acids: CASLGAFSYKEQFF. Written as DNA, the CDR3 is TGTGCCAGCCTTGGGGCCTTCTCCTACAAGGAGCAGTTCTTC.

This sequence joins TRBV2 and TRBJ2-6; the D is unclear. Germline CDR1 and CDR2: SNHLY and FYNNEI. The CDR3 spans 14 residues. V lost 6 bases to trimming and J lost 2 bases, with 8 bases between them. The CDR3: CASSVGTGANVLTF. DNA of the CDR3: TGTGCCAGCAGCGTGGGGACTGGGGCCAACGTCCTGACTTTC.

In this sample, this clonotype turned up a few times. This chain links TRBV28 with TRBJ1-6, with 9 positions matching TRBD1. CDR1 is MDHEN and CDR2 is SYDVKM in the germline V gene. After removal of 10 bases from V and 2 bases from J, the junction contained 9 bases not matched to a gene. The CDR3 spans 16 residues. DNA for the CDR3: TGTGCCATCGGGGACAGGGAGATCCCCTATAATTCACCCCTCCACTTT. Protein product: CAIGDREIPYNSPLHF. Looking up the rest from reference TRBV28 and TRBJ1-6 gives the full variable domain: DVKVTQSSRYLVKRTGEKVFLECVQDMDHENMFWYRQDPGLGLRLIYFSYDVKMKEKGDIPEGYSVSREKKERFSLILESASTNQTSMYLCAIGDREIPYNSPLHFGNGTRLTVT.

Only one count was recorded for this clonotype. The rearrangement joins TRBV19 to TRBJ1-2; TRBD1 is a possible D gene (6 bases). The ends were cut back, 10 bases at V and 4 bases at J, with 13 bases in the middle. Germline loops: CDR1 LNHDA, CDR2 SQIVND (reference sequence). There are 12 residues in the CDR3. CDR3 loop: CATRAGAYGYTF. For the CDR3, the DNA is TGTGCCACCAGGGCAGGGGCCTATGGCTACACCTTC. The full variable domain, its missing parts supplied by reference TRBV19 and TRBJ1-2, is DGGITQSPKYLFRKEGQNVTLSCEQNLNHDAMYWYRQDPGQGLRLIYYSQIVNDFQKGDIAEGYSVSREKKESFPLTVTSAQKNPTAFYLCATRAGAYGYTFGSGTRLTVV.

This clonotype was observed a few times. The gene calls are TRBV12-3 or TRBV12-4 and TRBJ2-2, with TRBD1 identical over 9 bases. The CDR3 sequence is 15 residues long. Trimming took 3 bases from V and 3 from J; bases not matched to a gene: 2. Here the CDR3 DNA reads TGTGCCAGCAGTTTTAGGGACAGGGACACCGGGGAGCTGTTTTTT. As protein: CASSFRDRDTGELFF.

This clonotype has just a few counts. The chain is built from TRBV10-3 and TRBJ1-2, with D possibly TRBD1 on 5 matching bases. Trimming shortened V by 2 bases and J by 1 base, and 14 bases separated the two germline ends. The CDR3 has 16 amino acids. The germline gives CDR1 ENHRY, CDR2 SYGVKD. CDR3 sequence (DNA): TGTGCCATCAGTGAGGAGGGGCGCACGTTTAACTATGGCTACACCTTC. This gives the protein CAISEEGRTFNYGYTF.

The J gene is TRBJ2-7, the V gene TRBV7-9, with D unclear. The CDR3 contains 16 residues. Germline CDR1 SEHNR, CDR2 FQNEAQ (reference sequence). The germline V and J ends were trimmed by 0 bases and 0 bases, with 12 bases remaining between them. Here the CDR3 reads CASSLAPPGNSYEQYF. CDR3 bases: TGTGCCAGCAGCTTAGCGCCCCCGGGCAACTCCTACGAGCAGTACTTC.

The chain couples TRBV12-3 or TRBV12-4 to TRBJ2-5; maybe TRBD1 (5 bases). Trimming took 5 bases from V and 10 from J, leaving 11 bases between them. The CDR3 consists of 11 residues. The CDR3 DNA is TGTGCCAGCAGTCTCTCAGGGAACCAGTACTTC. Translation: CASSLSGNQYF.

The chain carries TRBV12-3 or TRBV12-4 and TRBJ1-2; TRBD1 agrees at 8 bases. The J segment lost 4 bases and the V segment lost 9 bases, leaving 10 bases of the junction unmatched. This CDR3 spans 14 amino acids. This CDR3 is CARSPGQGSYGYTF. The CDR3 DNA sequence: TGTGCCAGGAGTCCAGGACAGGGAAGCTATGGCTACACCTTC.

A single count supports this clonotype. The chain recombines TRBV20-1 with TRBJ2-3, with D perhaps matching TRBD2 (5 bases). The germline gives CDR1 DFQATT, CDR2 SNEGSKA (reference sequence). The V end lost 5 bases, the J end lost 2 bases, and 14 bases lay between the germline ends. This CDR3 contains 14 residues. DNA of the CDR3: TGCAGTGCTCCGCGGGCGAGATCCACAGATACGCAGTATTTT. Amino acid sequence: CSAPRARSTDTQYF.

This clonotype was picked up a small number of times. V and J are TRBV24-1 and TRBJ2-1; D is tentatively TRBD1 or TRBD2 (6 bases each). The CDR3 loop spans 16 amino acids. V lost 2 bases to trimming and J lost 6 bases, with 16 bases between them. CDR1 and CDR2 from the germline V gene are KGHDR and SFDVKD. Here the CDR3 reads CATSDSAGEDPNEQFF. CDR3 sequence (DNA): TGTGCCACCAGTGATTCGGCAGGGGAGGACCCCAATGAGCAGTTCTTC.

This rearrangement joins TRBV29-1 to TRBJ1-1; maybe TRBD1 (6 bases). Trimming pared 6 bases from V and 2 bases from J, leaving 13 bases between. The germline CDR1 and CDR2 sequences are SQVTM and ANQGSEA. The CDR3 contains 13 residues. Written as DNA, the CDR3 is TGCAGCGTGACCTTAGGGGGTAACACTGAAGCTTTCTTT. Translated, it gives CSVTLGGNTEAFF.

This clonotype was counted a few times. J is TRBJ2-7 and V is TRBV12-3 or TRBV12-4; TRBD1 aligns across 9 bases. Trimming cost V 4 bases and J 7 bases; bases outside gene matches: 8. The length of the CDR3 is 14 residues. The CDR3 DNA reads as TGTGCCAGCAGTTCGACAGGGGGTTTTGAAGAGCAGTACTTC. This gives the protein CASSSTGGFEEQYF.

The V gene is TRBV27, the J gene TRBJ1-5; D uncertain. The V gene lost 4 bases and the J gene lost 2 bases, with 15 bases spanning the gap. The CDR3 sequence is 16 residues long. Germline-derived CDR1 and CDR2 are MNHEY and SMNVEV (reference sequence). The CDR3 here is CASSSIWGLGNQPQHF. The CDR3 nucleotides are TGTGCCAGCAGTTCGATATGGGGTTTGGGCAATCAGCCCCAGCATTTT.